The 11 T cell receptor beta chains reported below all come from one sample, sequenced in a study of T cell responses to AZD1222 COVID-19 vaccine. Assay used: immunoSEQ multiplex PCR; TCRdb lists only in-frame clones, some missing. The sample consists of 140,000 to 150,000 clones, about 89% of them appearing once. Sample: peripheral blood, taken 28 days after the second dose of the MenACWY control vaccine. The receptors shown here come from an adult who received the MenACWY meningococcal vaccine as a control.

This clone is a singleton in its sample. Written as DNA, the CDR3 is TGTGCCAGCAGCTTCACTACGGGACCTATCTTCTCTGGAAACACCATATATTTT. Translated, it gives CASSFTTGPIFSGNTIYF. The chain couples TRBV7-6 to TRBJ1-3, with D possibly being TRBD1 (5 bases). Trimming pared 3 bases from V and 0 bases from J, leaving 18 bases between. This CDR3 spans 18 amino acids. CDR1 SGHVS and CDR2 FNYEAQ come from the germline V gene.

The chain carries TRBV16 and TRBJ2-7; D unresolved. Germline CDR1 KGHSY, CDR2 FQNENV. Trimming cost V 0 bases and J 7 bases, with 4 bases left between them. This CDR3 comprises 11 residues. For the CDR3, the DNA is TGTGCCAGCAGCCAATCGGTTGAGCAGTACTTC. This gives the protein CASSQSVEQYF.

This sequence joins TRBV7-2 and TRBJ2-1; 10 bases fit TRBD2. CDR3 length: 16 amino acids. Germline V gene lookup returns CDR1 SGHTA and CDR2 FQGNSA. Losses at the gene ends were 2 bases for V and 7 bases for J; bases not matched to a gene: 8. The CDR3 DNA follows: TGTGCCAGCAGCTTAATGGCTAGCGGGGGAGGGAATGAGCAGTTCTTC. This gives the protein CASSLMASGGGNEQFF.

J is TRBJ1-1 and V is TRBV29-1; weak D call: TRBD1 (5 bases). CDR3 length: 13 amino acids. Germline V lookup: CDR1 SQVTM, CDR2 ANQGSEA. V was pared by 6 bases and J by 1 base, with 12 bases between. Here the CDR3 DNA reads TGCAGCGTAGAAAGGGGTAGGAACACTGAAGCTTTCTTT. It translates to CSVERGRNTEAFF.

The chain links TRBV11-3 to TRBJ1-4; tentatively, D is TRBD1 (5 bases). The CDR3 length is 18 residues. With 6 bases removed from V and 8 bases from J, the gap between germline ends came to 28 bases. The germline V gene encodes CDR1 SGHNT and CDR2 YENEEA. CDR3 protein: CASSEPHLHPGSWEKLFF. In DNA form, the CDR3 reads TGTGCCAGCAGTGAGCCTCACCTCCATCCAGGGTCTTGGGAAAAACTGTTTTTT.

The J gene is TRBJ1-2, the V gene TRBV4-1; a weak D match, TRBD1 (6 bases). The CDR3 totals 14 residues. Per germline, CDR1 MGHRA and CDR2 YSYEKL. V was cut by 3 bases and J by 2 bases, with 10 bases left in between. The CDR3 sequence: CASSHEDRNYGYTF. CDR3 DNA sequence: TGCGCCAGCAGCCATGAGGACAGAAACTATGGCTACACCTTC.

This clone occurred once. The rearrangement links TRBV6-2 or TRBV6-3 to TRBJ2-7; D is undetermined. The CDR3 contains 15 residues. The V end was cut by 0 bases, the J end by 0 bases, with 9 bases between. Germline loops: CDR1 MNHEY, CDR2 SVGEGT. The CDR3: CASSYSPVSSYEQYF. As DNA, the CDR3 is TGTGCCAGCAGTTACTCGCCAGTTAGCTCCTACGAGCAGTACTTC.

The V call is TRBV7-3, the J call TRBJ2-1, with a tentative D call TRBD2 (6 bases). Trimming stripped 0 bases from V and 6 bases from J, with 9 bases between. The germline gives CDR1 SGHTA, CDR2 FQGTGA. The CDR3 consists of 14 residues. The CDR3 region is CASSLTPGSNEQFF. CDR3 DNA: TGTGCCAGCAGCTTAACCCCCGGGAGCAATGAGCAGTTCTTC. Full variable domain (missing parts from reference TRBV7-3 and TRBJ2-1): GAGVSQTPSNKVTEKGKYVELRCDPISGHTALYWYRQSLGQGPEFLIYFQGTGAADDSGLPNDRFFAVRPEGSVSTLKIQRTERGDSAVYLCASSLTPGSNEQFFGPGTRLTVL.

This clone was recorded once. The gene calls are TRBV5-6 and TRBJ1-2, with 12 bases aligning to TRBD1. The CDR3 has 14 amino acids. The ends lost 1 base at V and 6 bases at J; junction bases unmatched: 1. Per the germline V gene, CDR1 is SGHDT and CDR2 is YYEEEE. This CDR3 reads CASSLRDRGHGYTF. The CDR3 DNA reads as TGTGCCAGCAGCTTGAGGGACAGGGGGCATGGCTACACCTTC.

This chain connects TRBV7-2 to TRBJ1-5; 9 positions match TRBD1. This CDR3 has 13 residues. Germline CDR1 reads SGHTA; CDR2 reads FQGNSA. With V trimmed by 4 bases and J by 8 bases, 3 bases remained unmatched. CDR3 sequence (DNA): TGTGCCAGCAGCTGGGGACAGGGAGAGCCCCAGCATTTT. This encodes CASSWGQGEPQHF.

The chain has TRBV11-1 and TRBJ2-5; TRBD1 matches at 7 bases. CDR1 is SGHAT, CDR2 FQDESV, per germline (reference sequence). This CDR3 comprises 15 residues. The V segment lost 2 bases and the J segment 2 bases; nucleotides outside the gene matches: 5. The CDR3 nucleotides read TGTGCCAGCAGCTTATCGACAGGGAAGCAAGAGACCCAGTACTTC. Translated, it gives CASSLSTGKQETQYF.